This TCR beta chain was identified during a study of cytomegalovirus exposure and HLA in healthy donors. V was clipped by 8 bases and J by 4 bases, with 18 bases between them. The CDR3 sequence is 14 residues long. Germline CDR1 PRHDT, CDR2 FYEKMQ (reference sequence). Researchers ran the PCR with 60 Vbeta and 13 Jbeta primers. Some clones are missing from TCRdb's copy, which holds only in-frame ones; the method was immunoSEQ multiplex PCR. The sample has about 160,000 clones; roughly 77% are singletons. This clone was found a few times. This sequence joins TRBV13 and TRBJ2-7, with D perhaps TRBD1 (6 bases). This sequence originates from a man between 25 and 39 years old in good health and CMV-seropositive. Specimen: PBMCs. The CDR3 DNA follows: TGTGCCAGCCGGCAGGGGTTTTTACCATACGAGCAGTACTTC. It is translated as CASRQGFLPYEQYF.